These 8 T cell receptor beta chains were sequenced from one sample in a study of vaccination effects on CD4 cells after COVID-19. Only in-frame clones appear in the TCRdb table, and some are missing; sequencing was by immunoSEQ multiplex PCR. The sample has about 73,000 clones, 65% to 75% seen once; the top ten hold just under 3%. ViraFEST expansion of antigen-specific CD4+ T cells with viral peptide pools preceded sequencing. Upon completion of roughly ten days in culture, CD4+ T cells were isolated. Nucleocapsid antibody tests were negative, and the vaccine recipients had no prior SARS-CoV-2 infection. Antigens for these TCRs are unknown. The sequences come from CD4+ T cells from PBMCs cultured with HCoV-NL63 spike peptides, collected before COVID-19 vaccination. These receptors came from a human donor who received a COVID-19 vaccine.

The chain couples TRBV19 to TRBJ2-2; D might be TRBD2 (6 bases). V was cut by 6 bases and J by 8 bases, with 13 bases left in between. The CDR3 length is 13 residues. Germline V CDR1 and CDR2: LNHDA, SQIVND (reference sequence). CDR3 region: CASRVGGIGELFF. In nucleotides, the CDR3 is TGTGCCAGTAGGGTAGGAGGGATTGGGGAGCTGTTTTTT.

This chain connects TRBV5-1 to TRBJ1-1, with 10 bases matching TRBD1. Germline loops: CDR1 SGHRS, CDR2 YFSETQ. This CDR3 is 16 amino acids long. With V trimmed by 5 bases and J by 1 base, 8 bases remained unmatched. CDR3: CASSLGQGLSNTEAFF. The CDR3 DNA sequence: TGCGCCAGCAGTCTGGGACAGGGGTTATCGAACACTGAAGCTTTCTTT.

The chain links TRBV9 to TRBJ1-2, with 9 bases identical to TRBD1. The ends lost 6 bases at V and 0 bases at J; junction bases unmatched: 6. The CDR3 length is 15 residues. Germline lookup yields CDR1 SGDLS and CDR2 YYNGEE. For the CDR3, the DNA is TGTGCCAGCACTCGGACAGGGGTGACTAACTATGGCTACACCTTC. This codes for CASTRTGVTNYGYTF. The whole variable domain, filled in from reference TRBV9 and TRBJ1-2, reads DSGVTQTPKHLITATGQRVTLRCSPRSGDLSVYWYQQSLDQGLQFLIQYYNGEERAKGNILERFSAQQFPDLHSELNLSSLELGDSALYFCASTRTGVTNYGYTFGSGTRLTVV.

The chain joins TRBV19 to TRBJ2-6; D remains ambiguous. The V gene's germline CDR1 is LNHDA and CDR2 SQIVND (reference sequence). The ends were cut back, 10 bases at V and 0 bases at J, with 16 bases in the middle. This CDR3 has 16 residues. The CDR3 DNA is TGTGCCACCTGCCTACAAGGGCACTCTGGGGCCAACGTCCTGACTTTC. It is translated as CATCLQGHSGANVLTF.

The CDR3 DNA follows: TGTGCCAGCAGCTTGAGCTCTGGAAACACCATATATTTT. Its protein is CASSLSSGNTIYF. The V call is TRBV6-5, the J call TRBJ1-3; D is ambiguous. The germline V and J ends were trimmed by 6 bases and 0 bases, with 6 bases remaining between them. The CDR3 spans 13 residues. CDR1 is MNHEY, CDR2 SVGAGI, per germline.

The rearrangement uses TRBV2 and TRBJ1-1; D not certain. CDR1 and CDR2 from the germline V gene are SNHLY and FYNNEI. The CDR3 consists of 13 residues. V was shortened by 7 bases and J by 1 base, with 10 bases between the two germline ends. The CDR3 bases are TGTGCCAGCACCGGGGTCACGAACACTGAAGCTTTCTTT. Its translation is CASTGVTNTEAFF. Filled out from reference TRBV2 and TRBJ1-1, the complete variable domain reads EPEVTQTPSHQVTQMGQEVILRCVPISNHLYFYWYRQILGQKVEFLVSFYNNEISEKSEIFDDQFSVERPDGSNFTLKIRSTKLEDSAMYFCASTGVTNTEAFFGQGTRLTVV.

The gene calls are TRBV5-1 and TRBJ2-5; no firm D call. Germline V gives CDR1 SGHRS, CDR2 YFSETQ. The germline V and J ends were trimmed by 0 bases and 2 bases, with 5 bases remaining between them. The CDR3 is 13 residues long. DNA for the CDR3: TGCGCCAGCAGCTTGGGGGGACAAGAGACCCAGTACTTC. This gives the protein CASSLGGQETQYF.

The chain links TRBV4-2 to TRBJ1-4, with 8 positions matching TRBD1. Germline CDR1 and CDR2: LGHNA and YNFKEQ. Unmatched junction bases numbered 2, after V lost 1 base and J lost 7 bases. The CDR3 contains 14 residues. The DNA of the CDR3 is TGTGCCAGCAGCCAAGGGACAGGGTTTGAAAAACTGTTTTTT. Its protein product is CASSQGTGFEKLFF.